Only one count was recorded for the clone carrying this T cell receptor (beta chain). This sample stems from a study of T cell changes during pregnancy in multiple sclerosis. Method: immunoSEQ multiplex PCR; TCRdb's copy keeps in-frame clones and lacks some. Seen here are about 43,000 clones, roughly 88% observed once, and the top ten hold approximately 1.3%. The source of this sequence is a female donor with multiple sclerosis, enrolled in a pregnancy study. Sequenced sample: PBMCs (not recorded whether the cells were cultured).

The CDR3 sequence is CASGGGPNYGYTF. The CDR3 nucleotides read TGTGCCAGCGGCGGGGGCCCTAACTATGGCTACACCTTC. The J gene is TRBJ1-2, the V gene TRBV28, with D maybe TRBD1 (6 bases). CDR1 and CDR2 (germline): MDHEN, SYDVKM. V dropped 8 bases and J dropped 0 bases, with 10 bases sitting between them. The CDR3 consists of 13 residues.